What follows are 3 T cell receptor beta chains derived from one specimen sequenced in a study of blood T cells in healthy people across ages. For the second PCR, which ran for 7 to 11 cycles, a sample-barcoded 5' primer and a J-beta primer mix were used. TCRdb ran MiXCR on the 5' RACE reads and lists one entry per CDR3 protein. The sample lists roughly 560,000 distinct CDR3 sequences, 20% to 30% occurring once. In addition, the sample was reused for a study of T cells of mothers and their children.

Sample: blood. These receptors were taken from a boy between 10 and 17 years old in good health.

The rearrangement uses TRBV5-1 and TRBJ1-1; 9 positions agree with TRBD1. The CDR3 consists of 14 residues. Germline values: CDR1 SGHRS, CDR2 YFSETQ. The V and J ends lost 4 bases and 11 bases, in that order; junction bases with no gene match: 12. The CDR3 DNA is TGCGCCAGCAGCGCTTCCCGGGACAGGGTTTCGGCTTTCTTT. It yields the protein CASSASRDRVSAFF.

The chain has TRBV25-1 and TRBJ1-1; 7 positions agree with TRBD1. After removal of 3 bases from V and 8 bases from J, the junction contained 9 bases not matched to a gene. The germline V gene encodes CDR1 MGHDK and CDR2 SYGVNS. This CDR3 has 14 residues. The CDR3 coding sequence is TGTGCCAGCAGTGATCCTGCGGCGGACAGGGAAGCTTTCTTT. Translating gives CASSDPAADREAFF. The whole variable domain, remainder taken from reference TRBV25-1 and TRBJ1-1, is EADIYQTPRYLVIGTGKKITLECSQTMGHDKMYWYQQDPGMELHLIHYSYGVNSTEKGDLSSESTVSRIRTEHFPLTLESARPSHTSQYLCASSDPAADREAFFGQGTRLTVV.

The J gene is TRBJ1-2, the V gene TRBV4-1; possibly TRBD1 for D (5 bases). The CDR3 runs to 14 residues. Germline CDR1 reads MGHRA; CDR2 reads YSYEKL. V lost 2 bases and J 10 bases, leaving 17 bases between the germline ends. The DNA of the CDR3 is TGCGCCAGCAGCCAACCTGGTGGGGCCGGCGACTACACCTTC. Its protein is CASSQPGGAGDYTF.